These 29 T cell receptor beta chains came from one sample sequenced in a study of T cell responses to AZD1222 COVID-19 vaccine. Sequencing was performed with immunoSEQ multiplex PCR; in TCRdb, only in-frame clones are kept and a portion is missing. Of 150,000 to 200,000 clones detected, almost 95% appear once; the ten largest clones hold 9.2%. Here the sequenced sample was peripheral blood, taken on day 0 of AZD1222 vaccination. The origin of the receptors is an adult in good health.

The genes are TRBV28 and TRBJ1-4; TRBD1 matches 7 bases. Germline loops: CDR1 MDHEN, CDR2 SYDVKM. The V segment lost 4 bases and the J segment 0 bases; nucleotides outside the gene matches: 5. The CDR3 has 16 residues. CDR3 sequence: CASSWGQLATNEKLFF. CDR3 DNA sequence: TGTGCCAGCAGTTGGGGACAGCTCGCAACTAATGAAAAACTGTTTTTT.

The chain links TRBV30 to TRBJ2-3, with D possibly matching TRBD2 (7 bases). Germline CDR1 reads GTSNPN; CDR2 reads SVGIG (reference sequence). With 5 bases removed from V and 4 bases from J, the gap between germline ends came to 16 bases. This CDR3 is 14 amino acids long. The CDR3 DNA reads TGTGCCTGGGATCCGCGCGGGGGCGCAGATACGCAGTATTTT. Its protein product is CAWDPRGGADTQYF.

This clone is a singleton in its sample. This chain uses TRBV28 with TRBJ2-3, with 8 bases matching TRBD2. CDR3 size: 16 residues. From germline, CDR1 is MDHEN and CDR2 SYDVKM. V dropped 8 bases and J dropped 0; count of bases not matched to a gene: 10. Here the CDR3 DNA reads TGTGCCAGCGCGGGGGGAGGGAGCGCTAGCACAGATACGCAGTATTTT. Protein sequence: CASAGGGSASTDTQYF.

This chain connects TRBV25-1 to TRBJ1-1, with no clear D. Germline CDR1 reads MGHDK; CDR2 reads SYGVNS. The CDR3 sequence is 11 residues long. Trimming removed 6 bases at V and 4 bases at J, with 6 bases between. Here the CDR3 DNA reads TGTGCCAGCAGAATCTCCACTGAAGCTTTCTTT. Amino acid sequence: CASRISTEAFF.

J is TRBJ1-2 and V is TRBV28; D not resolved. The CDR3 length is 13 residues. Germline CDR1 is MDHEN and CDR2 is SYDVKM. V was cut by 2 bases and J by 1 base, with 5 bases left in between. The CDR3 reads CASSLGSNYGYTF. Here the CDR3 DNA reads TGTGCCAGCAGTTTAGGCAGTAACTATGGCTACACCTTC.

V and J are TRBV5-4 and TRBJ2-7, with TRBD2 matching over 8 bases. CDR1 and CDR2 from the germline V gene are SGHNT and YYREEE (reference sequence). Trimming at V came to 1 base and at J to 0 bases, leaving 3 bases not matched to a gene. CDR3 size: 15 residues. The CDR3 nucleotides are TGTGCCAGCAGCTTGCGACGGGAGGGCTCCTACGAGCAGTACTTC. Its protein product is CASSLRREGSYEQYF.

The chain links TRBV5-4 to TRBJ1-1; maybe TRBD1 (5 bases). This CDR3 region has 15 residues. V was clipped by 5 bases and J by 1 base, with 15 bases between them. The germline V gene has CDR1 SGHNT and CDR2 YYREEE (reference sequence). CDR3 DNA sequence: TGTGCCAGCAGGGTACGGGGGGTCGGGAACACTGAAGCTTTCTTT. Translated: CASRVRGVGNTEAFF.

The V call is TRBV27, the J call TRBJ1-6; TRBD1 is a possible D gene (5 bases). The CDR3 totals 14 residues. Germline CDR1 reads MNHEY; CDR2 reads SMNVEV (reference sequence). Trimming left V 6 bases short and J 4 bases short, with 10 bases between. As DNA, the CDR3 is TGTGCCAGCAGCCTCGGGGGATATAATTCACCCCTCCACTTT. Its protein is CASSLGGYNSPLHF.

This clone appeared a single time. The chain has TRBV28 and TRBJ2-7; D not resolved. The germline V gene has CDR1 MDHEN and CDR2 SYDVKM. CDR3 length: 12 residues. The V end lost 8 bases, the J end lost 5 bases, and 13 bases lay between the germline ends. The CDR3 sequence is CASQLGRNEQYF. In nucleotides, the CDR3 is TGTGCCAGCCAGCTCGGGCGGAACGAGCAGTACTTC.

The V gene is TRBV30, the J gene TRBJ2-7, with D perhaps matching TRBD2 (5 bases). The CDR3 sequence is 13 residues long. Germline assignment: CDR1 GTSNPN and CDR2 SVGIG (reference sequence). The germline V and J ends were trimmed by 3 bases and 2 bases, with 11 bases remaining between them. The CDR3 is CAWSPGSAYEQYF. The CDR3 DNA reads TGTGCCTGGAGCCCGGGGTCCGCCTACGAGCAGTACTTC.

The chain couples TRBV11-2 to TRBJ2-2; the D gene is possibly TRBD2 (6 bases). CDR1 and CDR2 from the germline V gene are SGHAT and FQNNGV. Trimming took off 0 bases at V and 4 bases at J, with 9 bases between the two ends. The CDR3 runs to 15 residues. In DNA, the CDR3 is TGTGCCAGCAGCTTAGATGGCGGGGTCACCGGGGAGCTGTTTTTT. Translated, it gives CASSLDGGVTGELFF. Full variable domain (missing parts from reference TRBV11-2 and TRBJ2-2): EAGVAQSPRYKIIEKRQSVAFWCNPISGHATLYWYQQILGQGPKLLIQFQNNGVVDDSQLPKDRFSAERLKGVDSTLKIQPAKLEDSAVYLCASSLDGGVTGELFFGEGSRLTVL.

Written as DNA, the CDR3 is TGTGCCAGCAGCTTGGCTAGCGGGAGGGCCTCAGATACGCAGTATTTT. This sequence encodes CASSLASGRASDTQYF. The gene calls are TRBV5-5 and TRBJ2-3, with 12 nucleotides matching TRBD2. Germline V lookup: CDR1 SGHKS, CDR2 YYEKEE (reference sequence). The CDR3 consists of 16 residues. The V gene end was trimmed by 0 bases and the J gene end by 4 bases; junction bases not matched to a gene: 3.

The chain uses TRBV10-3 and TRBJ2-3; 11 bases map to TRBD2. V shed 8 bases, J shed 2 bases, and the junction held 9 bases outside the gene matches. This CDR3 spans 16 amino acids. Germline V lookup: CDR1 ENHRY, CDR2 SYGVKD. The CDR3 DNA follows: TGTGCCATCGCCGGGACTAGCGGAGTTAACACAGATACGCAGTATTTT. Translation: CAIAGTSGVNTDTQYF.

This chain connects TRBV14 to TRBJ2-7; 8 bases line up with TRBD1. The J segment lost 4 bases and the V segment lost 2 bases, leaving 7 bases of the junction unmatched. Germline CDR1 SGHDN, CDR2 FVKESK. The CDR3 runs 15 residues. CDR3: CASSQRRTGTYEQYF. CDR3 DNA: TGTGCCAGCAGCCAAAGGCGGACAGGGACTTACGAGCAGTACTTC.

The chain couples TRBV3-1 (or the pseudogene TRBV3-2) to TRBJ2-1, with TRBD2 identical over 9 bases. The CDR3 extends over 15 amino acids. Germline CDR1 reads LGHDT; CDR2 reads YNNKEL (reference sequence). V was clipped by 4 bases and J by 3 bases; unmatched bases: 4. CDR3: CASSPSSGSYNEQFF. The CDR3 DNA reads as TGTGCCAGCAGCCCCAGTAGCGGGAGCTACAATGAGCAGTTCTTC.

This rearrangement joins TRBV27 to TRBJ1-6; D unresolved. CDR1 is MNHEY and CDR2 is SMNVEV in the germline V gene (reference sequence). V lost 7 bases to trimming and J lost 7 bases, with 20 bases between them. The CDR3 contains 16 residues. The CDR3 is CASTLRPRSGNSPLHF. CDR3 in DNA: TGTGCCAGCACCTTGAGACCCAGGTCAGGCAATTCACCCCTCCACTTT.

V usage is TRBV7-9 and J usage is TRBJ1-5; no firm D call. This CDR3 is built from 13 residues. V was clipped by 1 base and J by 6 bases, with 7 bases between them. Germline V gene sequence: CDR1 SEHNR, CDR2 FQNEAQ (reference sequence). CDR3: CASSLEPPQPQHF. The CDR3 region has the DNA TGTGCCAGCAGCTTAGAACCCCCTCAGCCCCAGCATTTT.

The CDR3 DNA follows: TGTGCCAGCACCTCGAGGAGGCTTTACACTGAAGCTTTCTTT. This encodes CASTSRRLYTEAFF. V is TRBV13 and J is TRBJ1-1; D gene ambiguous. With 7 bases removed from V and 3 bases from J, the gap between germline ends came to 15 bases. The CDR3 extends over 14 amino acids. Looked up from germline, CDR1 is PRHDT and CDR2 is FYEKMQ (reference sequence).

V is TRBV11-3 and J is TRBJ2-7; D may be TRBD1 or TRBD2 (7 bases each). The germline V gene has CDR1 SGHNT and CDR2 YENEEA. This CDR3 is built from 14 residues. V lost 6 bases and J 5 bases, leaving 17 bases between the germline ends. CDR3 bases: TGTGCCAGCAGTCCCCAGGGGGGGGCTAACGAGCAGTACTTC. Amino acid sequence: CASSPQGGANEQYF. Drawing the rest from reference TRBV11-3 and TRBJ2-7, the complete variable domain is EAGVVQSPRYKIIEKKQPVAFWCNPISGHNTLYWYLQNLGQGPELLIRYENEEAVDDSQLPKDRFSAERLKGVDSTLKIQPAELGDSAVYLCASSPQGGANEQYFGPGTRLTVT.

CDR3: CASSRTPASGRRDYEQYF. DNA of the CDR3: TGTGCCAGCAGCCGGACCCCTGCTAGCGGGAGGCGGGACTACGAGCAGTACTTC. The V call is TRBV11-2, the J call TRBJ2-7, with 11 bases matching TRBD2. V shed 5 bases and J 3 bases; nucleotides not matched to a gene: 15. Per the germline V gene, CDR1 is SGHAT and CDR2 is FQNNGV. CDR3 length: 18 residues.

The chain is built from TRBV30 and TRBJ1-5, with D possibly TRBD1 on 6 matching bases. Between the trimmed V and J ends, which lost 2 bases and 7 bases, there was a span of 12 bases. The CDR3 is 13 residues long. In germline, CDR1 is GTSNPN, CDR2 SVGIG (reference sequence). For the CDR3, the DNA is TGTGCCTGGAGTTCACAGGGAGGCCAGCCCCAGCATTTT. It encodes CAWSSQGGQPQHF.

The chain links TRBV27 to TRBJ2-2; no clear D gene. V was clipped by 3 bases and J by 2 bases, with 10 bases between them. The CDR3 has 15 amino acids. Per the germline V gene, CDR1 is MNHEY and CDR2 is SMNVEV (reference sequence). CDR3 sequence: CASSFLPINTGELFF. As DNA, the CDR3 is TGTGCCAGCAGTTTCCTACCAATTAACACCGGGGAGCTGTTTTTT.

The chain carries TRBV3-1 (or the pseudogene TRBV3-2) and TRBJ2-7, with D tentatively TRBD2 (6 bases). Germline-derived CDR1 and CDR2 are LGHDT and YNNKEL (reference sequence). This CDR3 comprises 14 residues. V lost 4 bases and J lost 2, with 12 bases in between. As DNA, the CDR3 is TGTGCCAGCAGCCCCGGGACTGGACCCTACGAGCAGTACTTC. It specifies CASSPGTGPYEQYF.

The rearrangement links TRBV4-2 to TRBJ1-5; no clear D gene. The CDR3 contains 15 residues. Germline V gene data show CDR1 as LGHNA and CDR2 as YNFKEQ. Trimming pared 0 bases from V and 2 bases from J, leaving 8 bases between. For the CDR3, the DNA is TGTGCCAGCAGCCAAGAAAGTAGGGGCAATCAGCCCCAGCATTTT. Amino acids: CASSQESRGNQPQHF.

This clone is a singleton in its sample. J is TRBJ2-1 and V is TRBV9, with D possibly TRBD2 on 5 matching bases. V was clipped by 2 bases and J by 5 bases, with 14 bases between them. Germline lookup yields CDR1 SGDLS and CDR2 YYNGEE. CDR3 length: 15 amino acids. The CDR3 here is CASSVGNGKDNEQFF. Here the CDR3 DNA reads TGTGCCAGCAGCGTCGGGAACGGTAAGGACAATGAGCAGTTCTTC.

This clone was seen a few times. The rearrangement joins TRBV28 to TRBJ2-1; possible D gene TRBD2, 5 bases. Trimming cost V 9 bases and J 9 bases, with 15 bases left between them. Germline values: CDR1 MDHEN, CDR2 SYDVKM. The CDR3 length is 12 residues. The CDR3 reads CASQRERGEQFF. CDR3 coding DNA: TGTGCCAGTCAGAGGGAGAGAGGTGAGCAGTTCTTC.

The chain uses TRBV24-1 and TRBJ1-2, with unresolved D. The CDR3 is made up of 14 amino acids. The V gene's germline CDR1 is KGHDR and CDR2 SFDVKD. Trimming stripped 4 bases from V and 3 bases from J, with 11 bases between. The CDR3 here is CATSDRGLDYGYTF. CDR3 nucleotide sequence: TGTGCCACCAGTGACCGCGGACTGGACTATGGCTACACCTTC.

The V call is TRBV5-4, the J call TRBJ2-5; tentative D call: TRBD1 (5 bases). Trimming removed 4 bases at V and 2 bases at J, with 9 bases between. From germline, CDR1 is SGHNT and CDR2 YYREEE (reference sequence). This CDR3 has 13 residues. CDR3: CASSVDTQETQYF. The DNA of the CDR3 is TGTGCCAGCAGCGTGGACACACAAGAGACCCAGTACTTC. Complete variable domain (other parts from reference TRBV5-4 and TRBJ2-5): ETGVTQSPTHLIKTRGQQVTLRCSSQSGHNTVSWYQQALGQGPQFIFQYYREEENGRGNFPPRFSGLQFPNYSSELNVNALELDDSALYLCASSVDTQETQYFGPGTRLLVL.

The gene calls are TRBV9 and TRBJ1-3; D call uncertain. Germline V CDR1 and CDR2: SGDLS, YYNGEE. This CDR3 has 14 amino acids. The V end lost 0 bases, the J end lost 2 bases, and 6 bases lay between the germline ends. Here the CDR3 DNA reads TGTGCCAGCAGCGTAGAAACGGCTGGAAACACCATATATTTT. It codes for CASSVETAGNTIYF.